One and the same sample provided the 21 T cell receptor beta chains below, sequenced in a study of blood T cell repertoires in COVID-19. Sequenced by immunoSEQ multiplex PCR; TCRdb stores in-frame clones only, minus some. Of roughly 260,000 clones listed, 82% were seen once; the top ten hold 4% to 6%. The sequencing input was peripheral blood. The receptors stem from a woman older than 75 with active or convalescent COVID-19.

The chain is built from TRBV5-1 and TRBJ2-2; no firm D call. Germline values: CDR1 SGHRS, CDR2 YFSETQ. The V end lost 5 bases, the J end lost 3 bases, and 11 bases lay between the germline ends. This CDR3 spans 14 amino acids. For the CDR3, the DNA is TGCGCCAGCAGTCTAAAAGTGGACACCGGGGAGCTGTTTTTT. Translating gives CASSLKVDTGELFF.

The V and J genes are TRBV19 and TRBJ2-6, with D maybe TRBD2 (5 bases). V was clipped by 3 bases and J by 0 bases, with 12 bases between them. The V gene's germline CDR1 is LNHDA and CDR2 SQIVND (reference sequence). The CDR3 extends over 17 amino acids. This chain's CDR3 is CASSMPRGNSGANVLTF. CDR3 nucleotide sequence: TGTGCCAGTAGTATGCCCCGAGGGAACTCTGGGGCCAACGTCCTGACTTTC. Drawing the rest from reference TRBV19 and TRBJ2-6, the complete variable domain is DGGITQSPKYLFRKEGQNVTLSCEQNLNHDAMYWYRQDPGQGLRLIYYSQIVNDFQKGDIAEGYSVSREKKESFPLTVTSAQKNPTAFYLCASSMPRGNSGANVLTFGAGSRLTVL.

This clone was counted between two and nine times. The V and J genes are TRBV5-6 and TRBJ1-2; D gene uncertain. The CDR3 contains 13 residues. Looked up from germline, CDR1 is SGHDT and CDR2 is YYEEEE. V lost 4 bases, J lost 5 bases, and 12 bases lay in between. CDR3 in amino acids: CASSTSPEYGYTF. In DNA form, the CDR3 reads TGTGCCAGCAGCACCTCGCCAGAATATGGCTACACCTTC.

This clone showed up just a few times. The chain carries TRBV24-1 and TRBJ1-2; TRBD1 agrees at 7 bases. V shed 4 bases, J shed 1 base, and the junction held 8 bases outside the gene matches. CDR3 size: 16 residues. Germline CDR1 reads KGHDR; CDR2 reads SFDVKD. The CDR3 is CATSDDRERGNYGYTF. The CDR3 coding sequence is TGTGCCACCAGTGACGACAGGGAGAGGGGTAACTATGGCTACACCTTC.

The rearrangement uses TRBV21-1 and TRBJ1-5; TRBD1, the table's D call, lacks a check against the DNA. TRBV21-1 is marked as a pseudogene. The CDR3 totals 16 residues. The CDR3, as DNA: TGTGCCAGCAGCAAAAGGGGATATTATAGCAATCAGCCCCAGCATTTT. Translating gives CASSKRGYYSNQPQHF.

This rearrangement joins TRBV5-5 to TRBJ1-1, with D perhaps matching TRBD1 (6 bases). There are 13 residues in the CDR3. V dropped 0 bases and J dropped 5 bases, with 8 bases sitting between them. The germline V gene has CDR1 SGHKS and CDR2 YYEKEE (reference sequence). CDR3 bases: TGTGCCAGCAGCTTGGCAGGGGTAACTGAAGCTTTCTTT. Encoded protein: CASSLAGVTEAFF.

The chain couples TRBV9 to TRBJ2-1, with 8 bases lining up with TRBD2. V was pared by 1 base and J by 6 bases, with 6 bases of the junction left unmatched. Germline V CDR1 and CDR2: SGDLS, YYNGEE. This CDR3 has 15 residues. CDR3 nucleotide sequence: TGTGCCAGCAGCGTACGCGGGGGGACGGCCAATGAGCAGTTCTTC. This codes for CASSVRGGTANEQFF.

V gene TRBV7-9 combines with J gene TRBJ2-7; D ambiguous. CDR1 is SEHNR and CDR2 is FQNEAQ in the germline V gene (reference sequence). V was cut by 3 bases and J by 6 bases, with 12 bases left in between. The CDR3 has 13 amino acids. The CDR3 DNA reads TGTGCCAGCAGCTTTAGCTCCCTATCCGAGCAGTACTTC. This sequence encodes CASSFSSLSEQYF. Supplemented by reference TRBV7-9 and TRBJ2-7, the full variable domain reads DTGVSQNPRHKITKRGQNVTFRCDPISEHNRLYWYRQTLGQGPEFLTYFQNEAQLEKSRLLSDRFSAERPKGSFSTLEIQRTEQGDSAMYLCASSFSSLSEQYFGPGTRLTVT.

This clone came up once. V gene TRBV19 combines with J gene TRBJ1-2; no definite D call. The CDR3 length is 12 residues. The V and J ends lost 5 bases and 4 bases respectively, with 8 bases between them. The germline gives CDR1 LNHDA, CDR2 SQIVND (reference sequence). The CDR3 loop is CASSAGVYGYTF. For the CDR3, the DNA is TGTGCCAGTAGTGCCGGGGTCTATGGCTACACCTTC. The full variable domain, its missing parts supplied by reference TRBV19 and TRBJ1-2, is DGGITQSPKYLFRKEGQNVTLSCEQNLNHDAMYWYRQDPGQGLRLIYYSQIVNDFQKGDIAEGYSVSREKKESFPLTVTSAQKNPTAFYLCASSAGVYGYTFGSGTRLTVV.

The J gene is TRBJ2-7, the V gene TRBV19; maybe TRBD1 (5 bases). Per germline, CDR1 LNHDA and CDR2 SQIVND (reference sequence). The CDR3 loop spans 13 amino acids. The V end was cut by 6 bases, the J end by 3 bases, with 12 bases between. The CDR3 spells CASSLRQHYEQYF. For the CDR3, the DNA is TGTGCCAGTAGCTTACGACAGCACTACGAGCAGTACTTC.

Only a few counts were recorded for this clone. CDR3 coding DNA: TGTGCCTGGAGTTCAGGGATGGGTAATGAAAAACTGTTTTTT. This encodes CAWSSGMGNEKLFF. The chain has TRBV30 and TRBJ1-4; TRBD1 might be the D (5 bases). Germline CDR1 is GTSNPN and CDR2 is SVGIG (reference sequence). The length of the CDR3 is 14 residues. The V gene lost 2 bases and the J gene lost 4 bases, with 11 bases spanning the gap.

On this clone: Other nucleotide sequences in the sample specify the same CDR3. The gene calls are TRBV5-1 and TRBJ1-5; 9 bases fit TRBD1. This CDR3 has 15 residues. Per germline, CDR1 SGHRS and CDR2 YFSETQ. With V trimmed by 4 bases and J by 3 bases, 5 bases remained unmatched. CDR3 sequence reads: CASSPGTGFNQPQHF. CDR3 nucleotide sequence: TGCGCCAGCAGCCCCGGGACAGGGTTCAATCAGCCCCAGCATTTT.

This sequence joins TRBV5-1 and TRBJ2-1; TRBD1 might be the D (5 bases). Trimming stripped 7 bases from V and 0 bases from J, with 14 bases between. This CDR3 is 15 amino acids long. Germline CDR1 reads SGHRS; CDR2 reads YFSETQ. The CDR3: CASLPTGDSYNEQFF. CDR3 coding DNA: TGCGCCAGCCTTCCCACAGGAGACTCCTACAATGAGCAGTTCTTC.

This sequence joins TRBV5-8 and TRBJ2-3; unclear D gene. This CDR3 comprises 14 residues. V dropped 0 bases and J dropped 3 bases, with 8 bases sitting between them. Per the germline V gene, CDR1 is SGHTS and CDR2 is YDEGEE. CDR3 loop: CASSLGTMTDTQYF. The CDR3 DNA follows: TGTGCCAGCAGCTTGGGCACAATGACAGATACGCAGTATTTT.

This clone was picked up one time. The chain employs TRBV30 and TRBJ1-2; tentatively, D is TRBD1 (6 bases). Per the germline V gene, CDR1 is GTSNPN and CDR2 is SVGIG (reference sequence). V was pared by 4 bases and J by 8 bases, with 14 bases between. This CDR3 is built from 12 residues. The CDR3 DNA reads TGTGCCTGGAACCTACAGGGTGTGGGCTACACCTTC. It encodes CAWNLQGVGYTF. The whole variable domain, remainder taken from reference TRBV30 and TRBJ1-2, is SQTIHQWPATLVQPVGSPLSLECTVEGTSNPNLYWYRQAAGRGLQLLFYSVGIGQISSEVPQNLSASRPQDRQFILSSKKLLLSDSGFYLCAWNLQGVGYTFGSGTRLTVV.

This chain joins TRBV6-5 and TRBJ1-2; 7 bases align to TRBD1. This CDR3 has 13 amino acids. From germline, CDR1 is MNHEY and CDR2 SVGAGI. J lost 8 bases, V lost 6 bases, and 9 bases had no gene match. CDR3 nucleotides: TGTGCCAGCAGCCCGGGACAGATCCGAGGCTACACCTTC. Protein product: CASSPGQIRGYTF.

The CDR3 loop is CATSDFGTGSYNEQFF. In nucleotides, the CDR3 is TGTGCCACCAGTGATTTCGGGACAGGATCCTACAATGAGCAGTTCTTC. The chain carries TRBV24-1 and TRBJ2-1, with 8 bases that match TRBD1. The CDR3 covers 16 residues. J lost 1 base, V lost 1 base, and 2 bases had no gene match. From germline, CDR1 is KGHDR and CDR2 SFDVKD.

This rearrangement joins TRBV28 to TRBJ2-7, with 8 bases matching TRBD1. Germline CDR1 and CDR2: MDHEN and SYDVKM. V lost 9 bases and J lost 6; bases outside the gene matches: 10. The CDR3 runs to 13 residues. As DNA, the CDR3 is TGTGCCAGTCGGGACAGGTTTTACGGCGAGCAGTACTTC. This encodes CASRDRFYGEQYF.

The genes are TRBV28 and TRBJ2-7; 11 nucleotides align to TRBD2. The CDR3 contains 18 residues. The germline V gene encodes CDR1 MDHEN and CDR2 SYDVKM. Losses at the gene ends were 5 bases for V and 0 bases for J; bases not matched to a gene: 12. The CDR3 nucleotides read TGTGCCAGCAGTCGCCTCTTGGTAGCGGGAGGGTCCTCCTACGAGCAGTACTTC. Amino acid sequence: CASSRLLVAGGSSYEQYF. Full variable domain (remainder filled in from reference TRBV28 and TRBJ2-7): DVKVTQSSRYLVKRTGEKVFLECVQDMDHENMFWYRQDPGLGLRLIYFSYDVKMKEKGDIPEGYSVSREKKERFSLILESASTNQTSMYLCASSRLLVAGGSSYEQYFGPGTRLTVT.

The chain combines TRBV4-2 with TRBJ2-7, with 7 bases aligning to TRBD1. J was trimmed by 4 bases and V by 1 base; bases with no gene match: 13. Germline CDR1 reads LGHNA; CDR2 reads YNFKEQ. The CDR3 consists of 17 residues. CDR3 DNA: TGTGCCAGCAGCCAAGGACAGAACAGGGGATTGCAATACGAGCAGTACTTC. It is translated as CASSQGQNRGLQYEQYF.

This sequence joins TRBV7-2 and TRBJ2-1, with TRBD2 identical over 12 bases. The CDR3 runs 18 residues. After removal of 5 bases from V and 7 bases from J, the junction contained 15 bases not matched to a gene. Germline CDR1 and CDR2: SGHTA and FQGNSA. The chain's CDR3 is CASSRVLAGGPRRNEQFF. DNA of the CDR3: TGTGCCAGCAGCCGTGTACTAGCGGGAGGCCCCCGACGGAATGAGCAGTTCTTC.